This TCR beta chain was identified during a study of T cell responses to AZD1222 COVID-19 vaccine. Overall study results and limits: Only a handful of AZD1222 recipients, several in all, had baseline seropositivity.

Details on this clone: The antigen is undetermined.

This CDR3 contains 14 residues. Trimming cost V 6 bases and J 0 bases, with 12 bases left between them. CDR1 is SGHTA and CDR2 is FQGNSA in the germline V gene. Sequenced by immunoSEQ multiplex PCR; TCRdb stores in-frame clones only, minus some. The top ten clones hold roughly 4% of a sample with 150,000 to 200,000 clones, more than 80% of them seen once. Source: peripheral blood, taken 28 days after the second dose of the MenACWY control vaccine. The clonotype comes from an adult who received the MenACWY meningococcal vaccine as a control. This chain connects TRBV7-2 to TRBJ2-7; D is tentatively TRBD1 or TRBD2 (6 bases each). The CDR3: CASRIGGNSYEQYF. Written as DNA, the CDR3 is TGTGCCAGCAGGATAGGGGGGAACTCCTACGAGCAGTACTTC.